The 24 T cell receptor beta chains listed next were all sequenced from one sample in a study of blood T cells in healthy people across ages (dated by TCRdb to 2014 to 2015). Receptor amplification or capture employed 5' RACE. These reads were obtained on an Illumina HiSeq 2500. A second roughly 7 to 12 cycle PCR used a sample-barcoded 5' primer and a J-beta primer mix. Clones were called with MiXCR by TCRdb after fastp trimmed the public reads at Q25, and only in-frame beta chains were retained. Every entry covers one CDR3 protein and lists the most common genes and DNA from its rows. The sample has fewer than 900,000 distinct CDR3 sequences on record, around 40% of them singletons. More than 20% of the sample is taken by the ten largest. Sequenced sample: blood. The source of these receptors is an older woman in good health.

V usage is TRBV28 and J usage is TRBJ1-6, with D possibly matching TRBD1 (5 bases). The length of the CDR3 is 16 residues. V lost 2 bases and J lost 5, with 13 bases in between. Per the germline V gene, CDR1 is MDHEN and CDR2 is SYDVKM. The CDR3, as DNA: TGTGCCAGCAGTTTAGAGTCGGGGGGGAATAATTCACCCCTCCACTTT. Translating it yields CASSLESGGNNSPLHF.

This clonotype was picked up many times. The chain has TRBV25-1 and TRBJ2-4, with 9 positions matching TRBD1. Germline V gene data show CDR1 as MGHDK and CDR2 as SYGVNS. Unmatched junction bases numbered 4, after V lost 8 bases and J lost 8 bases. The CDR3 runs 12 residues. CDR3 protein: CASVGQGYIQYF. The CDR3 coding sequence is TGTGCCAGCGTGGGACAGGGCTACATTCAGTACTTC.

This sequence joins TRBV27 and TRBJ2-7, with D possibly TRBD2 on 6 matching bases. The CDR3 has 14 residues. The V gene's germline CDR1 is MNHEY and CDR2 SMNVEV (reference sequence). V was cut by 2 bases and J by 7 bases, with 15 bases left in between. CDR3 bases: TGTGCCAGCAGTTTAGTTAGCGGTGGGGTTGAGCAGTACTTC. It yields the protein CASSLVSGGVEQYF.

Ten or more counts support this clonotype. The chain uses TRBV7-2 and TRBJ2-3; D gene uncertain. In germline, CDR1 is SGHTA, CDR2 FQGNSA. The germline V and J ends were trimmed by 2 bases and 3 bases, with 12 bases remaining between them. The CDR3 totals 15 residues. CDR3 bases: TGTGCCAGCAGCTTATTGCGGAGTTCGACAGATACGCAGTATTTT. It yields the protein CASSLLRSSTDTQYF.

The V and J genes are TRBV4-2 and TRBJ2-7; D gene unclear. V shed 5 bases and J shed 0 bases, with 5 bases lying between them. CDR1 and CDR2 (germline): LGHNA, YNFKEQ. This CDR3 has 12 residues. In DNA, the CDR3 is TGTGCCAGCAGCACTCACTCCTACGAGCAGTACTTC. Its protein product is CASSTHSYEQYF.

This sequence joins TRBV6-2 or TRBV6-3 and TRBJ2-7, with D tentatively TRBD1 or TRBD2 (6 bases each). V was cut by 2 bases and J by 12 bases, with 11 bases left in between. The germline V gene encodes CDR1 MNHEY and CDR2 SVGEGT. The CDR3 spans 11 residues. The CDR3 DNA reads TGTGCCAGCAGTTACGTCCGGGGGCTGTACTTC. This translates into CASSYVRGLYF.

CDR3 DNA: TGCAGTGCTAGAGGTGCAGGGGGCGGAGGAGATACGCAGTATTTT. Translated: CSARGAGGGGDTQYF. The chain couples TRBV20-1 to TRBJ2-3, with 8 bases identical to TRBD1. J was trimmed by 5 bases and V by 1 base; bases with no gene match: 8. The germline V gene encodes CDR1 DFQATT and CDR2 SNEGSKA (reference sequence). This CDR3 region has 15 residues.

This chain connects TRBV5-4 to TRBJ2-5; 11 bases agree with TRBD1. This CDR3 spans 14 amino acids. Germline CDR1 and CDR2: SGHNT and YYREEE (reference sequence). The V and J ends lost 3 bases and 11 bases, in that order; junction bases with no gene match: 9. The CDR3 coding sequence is TGTGCCAGCAGCTCCGGACAGGGGGCGGGGAAGCAGTACTTC. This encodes CASSSGQGAGKQYF.

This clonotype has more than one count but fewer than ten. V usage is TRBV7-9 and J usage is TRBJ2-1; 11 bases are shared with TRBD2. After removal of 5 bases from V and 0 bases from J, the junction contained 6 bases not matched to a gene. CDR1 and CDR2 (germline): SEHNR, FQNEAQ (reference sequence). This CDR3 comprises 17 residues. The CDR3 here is CASSPTSGRPSYNEQFF. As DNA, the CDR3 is TGTGCCAGCAGCCCAACTAGCGGGAGACCCTCCTACAATGAGCAGTTCTTC.

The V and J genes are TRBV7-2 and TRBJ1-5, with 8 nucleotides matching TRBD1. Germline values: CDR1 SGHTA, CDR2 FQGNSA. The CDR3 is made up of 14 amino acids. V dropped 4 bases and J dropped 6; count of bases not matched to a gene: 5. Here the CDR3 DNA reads TGTGCCAGCAGCTCCGACAGGGGTCCTCAGCCCCAGCATTTT. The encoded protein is CASSSDRGPQPQHF.

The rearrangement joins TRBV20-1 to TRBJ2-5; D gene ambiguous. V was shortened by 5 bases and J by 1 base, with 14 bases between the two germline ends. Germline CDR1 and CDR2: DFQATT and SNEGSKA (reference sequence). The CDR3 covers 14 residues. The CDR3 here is CSARQGSSQETQYF. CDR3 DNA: TGCAGTGCTCGACAAGGCAGCTCCCAAGAGACCCAGTACTTC.

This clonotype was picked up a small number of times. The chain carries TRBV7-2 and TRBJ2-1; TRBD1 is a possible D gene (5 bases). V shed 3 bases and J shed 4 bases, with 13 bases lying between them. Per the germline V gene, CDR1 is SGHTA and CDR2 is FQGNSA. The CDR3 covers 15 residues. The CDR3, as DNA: TGTGCCAGCAGCTTGGGGCCAATGCTATACAATGAGCAGTTCTTC. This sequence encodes CASSLGPMLYNEQFF.

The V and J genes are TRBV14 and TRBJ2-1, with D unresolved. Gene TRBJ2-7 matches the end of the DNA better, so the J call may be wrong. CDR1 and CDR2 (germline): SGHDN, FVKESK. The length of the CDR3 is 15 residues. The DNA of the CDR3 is TGTGCCAGCAGCCAAGAAGCAGTAAAATACAATGAGCAGTACTTC. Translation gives CASSQEAVKYNEQYF.

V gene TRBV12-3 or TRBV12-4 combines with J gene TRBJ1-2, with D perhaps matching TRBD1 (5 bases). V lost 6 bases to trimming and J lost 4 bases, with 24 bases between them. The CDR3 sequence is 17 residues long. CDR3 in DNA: TGTGCCAGCAGGAGAGAACTTAGTCGGGGGGGGACCTATGGCTACACCTTC. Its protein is CASRRELSRGGTYGYTF.

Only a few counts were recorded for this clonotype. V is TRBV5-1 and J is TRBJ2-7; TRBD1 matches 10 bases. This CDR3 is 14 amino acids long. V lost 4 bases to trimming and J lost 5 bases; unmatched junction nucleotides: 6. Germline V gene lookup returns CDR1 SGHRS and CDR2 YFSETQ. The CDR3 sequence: CASSARQGAHEQYF. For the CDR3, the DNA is TGCGCCAGCAGCGCCCGACAGGGGGCTCACGAGCAGTACTTC. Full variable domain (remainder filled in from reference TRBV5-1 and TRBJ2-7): KAGVTQTPRYLIKTRGQQVTLSCSPISGHRSVSWYQQTPGQGLQFLFEYFSETQRNKGNFPGRFSGRQFSNSRSEMNVSTLELGDSALYLCASSARQGAHEQYFGPGTRLTVT.

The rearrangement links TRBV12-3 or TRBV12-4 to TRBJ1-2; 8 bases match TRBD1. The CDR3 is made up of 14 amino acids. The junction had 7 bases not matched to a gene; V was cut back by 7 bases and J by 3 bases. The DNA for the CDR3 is TGTGCCAGCACCGACAGGGGAATGGACTATGGCTACACCTTC. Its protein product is CASTDRGMDYGYTF.

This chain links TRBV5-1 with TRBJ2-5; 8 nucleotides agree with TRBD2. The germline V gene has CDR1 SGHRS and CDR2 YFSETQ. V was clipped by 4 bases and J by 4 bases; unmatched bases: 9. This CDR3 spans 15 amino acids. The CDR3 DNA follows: TGCGCCAGCAGCATGGGGGCGGGAGGACCAGAGACCCAGTACTTC. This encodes CASSMGAGGPETQYF. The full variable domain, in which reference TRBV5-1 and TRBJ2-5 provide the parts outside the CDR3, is KAGVTQTPRYLIKTRGQQVTLSCSPISGHRSVSWYQQTPGQGLQFLFEYFSETQRNKGNFPGRFSGRQFSNSRSEMNVSTLELGDSALYLCASSMGAGGPETQYFGPGTRLLVL.

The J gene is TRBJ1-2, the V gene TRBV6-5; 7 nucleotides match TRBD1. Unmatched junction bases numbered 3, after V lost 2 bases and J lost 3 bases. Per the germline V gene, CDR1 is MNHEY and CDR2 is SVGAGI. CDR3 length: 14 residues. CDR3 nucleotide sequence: TGTGCCAGCAGTTACGACAGGGTGGACTATGGCTACACCTTC. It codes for CASSYDRVDYGYTF.

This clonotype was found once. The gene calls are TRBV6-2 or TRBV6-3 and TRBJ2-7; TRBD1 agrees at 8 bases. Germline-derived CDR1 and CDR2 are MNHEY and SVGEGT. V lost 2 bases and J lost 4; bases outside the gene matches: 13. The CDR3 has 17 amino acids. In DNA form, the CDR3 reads TGTGCCAGCAGTTACATGAGGTGGAGGACAGGGTCGTACGAGCAGTACTTC. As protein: CASSYMRWRTGSYEQYF.

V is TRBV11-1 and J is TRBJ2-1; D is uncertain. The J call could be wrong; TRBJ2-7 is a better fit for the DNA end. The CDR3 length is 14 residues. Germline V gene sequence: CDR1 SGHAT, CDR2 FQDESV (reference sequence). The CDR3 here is CASSPVRSYNEQYF. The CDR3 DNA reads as TGTGCCAGCAGCCCGGTAAGATCCTACAATGAGCAGTACTTC.

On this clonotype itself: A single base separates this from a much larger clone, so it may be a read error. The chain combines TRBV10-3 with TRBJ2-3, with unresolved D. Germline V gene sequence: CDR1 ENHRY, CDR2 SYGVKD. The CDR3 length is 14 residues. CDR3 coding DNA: TGTGCCATCAGTGAGCACGGGCCTCAAGATATGCAGTATTTT. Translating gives CAISEHGPQDMQYF.

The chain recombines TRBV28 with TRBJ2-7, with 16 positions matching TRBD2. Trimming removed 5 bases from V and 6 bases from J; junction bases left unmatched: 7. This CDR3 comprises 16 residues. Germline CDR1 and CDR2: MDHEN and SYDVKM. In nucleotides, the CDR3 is TGTGCCAGCAGTCCCGGGACTAGCGGGAGGGCGGGCGAGCAGTACTTC. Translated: CASSPGTSGRAGEQYF.

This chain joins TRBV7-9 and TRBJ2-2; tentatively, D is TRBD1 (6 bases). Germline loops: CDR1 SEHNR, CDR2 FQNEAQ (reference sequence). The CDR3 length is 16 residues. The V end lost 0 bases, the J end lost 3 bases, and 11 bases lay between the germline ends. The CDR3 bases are TGTGCCAGCAGCTTAGCCAACGCAGGGGACACCGGGGAGCTGTTTTTT. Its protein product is CASSLANAGDTGELFF. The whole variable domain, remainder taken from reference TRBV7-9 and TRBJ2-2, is DTGVSQNPRHKITKRGQNVTFRCDPISEHNRLYWYRQTLGQGPEFLTYFQNEAQLEKSRLLSDRFSAERPKGSFSTLEIQRTEQGDSAMYLCASSLANAGDTGELFFGEGSRLTVL.

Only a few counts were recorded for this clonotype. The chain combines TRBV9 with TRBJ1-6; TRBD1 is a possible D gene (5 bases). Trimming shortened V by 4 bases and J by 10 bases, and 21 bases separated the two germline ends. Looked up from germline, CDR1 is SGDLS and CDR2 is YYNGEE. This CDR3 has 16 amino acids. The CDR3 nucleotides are TGTGCCAGCAGCACCCGGGGGAGCGAAGAGCTATCACCCCTCCACTTT. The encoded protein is CASSTRGSEELSPLHF.